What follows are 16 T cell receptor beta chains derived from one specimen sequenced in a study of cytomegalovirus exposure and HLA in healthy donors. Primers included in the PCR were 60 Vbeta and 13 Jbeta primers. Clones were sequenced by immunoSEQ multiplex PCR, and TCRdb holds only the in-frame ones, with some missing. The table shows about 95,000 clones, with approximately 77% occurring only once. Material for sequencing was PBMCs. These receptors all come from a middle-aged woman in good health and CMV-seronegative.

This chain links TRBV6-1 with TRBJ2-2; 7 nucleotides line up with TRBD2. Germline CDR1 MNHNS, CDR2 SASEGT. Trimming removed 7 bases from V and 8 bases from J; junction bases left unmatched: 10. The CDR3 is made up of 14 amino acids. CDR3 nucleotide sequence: TGTGCCAGCAACAAAAGGGAGGGTTCGGGGGAGCTGTTTTTT. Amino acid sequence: CASNKREGSGELFF.

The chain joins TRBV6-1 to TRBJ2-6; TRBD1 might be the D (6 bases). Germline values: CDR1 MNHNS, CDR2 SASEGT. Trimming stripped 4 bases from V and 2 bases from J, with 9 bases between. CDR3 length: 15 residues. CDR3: CASSGTAAGANVLTF. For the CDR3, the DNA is TGTGCCAGCAGTGGGACAGCAGCTGGGGCCAACGTCCTGACTTTC.

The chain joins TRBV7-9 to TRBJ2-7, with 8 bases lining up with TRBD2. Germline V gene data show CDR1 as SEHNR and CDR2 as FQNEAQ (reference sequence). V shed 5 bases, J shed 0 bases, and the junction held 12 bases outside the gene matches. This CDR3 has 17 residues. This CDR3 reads CASSTKIAGRGSYEQYF. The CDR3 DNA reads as TGTGCCAGCAGCACAAAAATAGCGGGGCGAGGCTCCTACGAGCAGTACTTC. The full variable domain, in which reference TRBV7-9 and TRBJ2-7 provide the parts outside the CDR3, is DTGVSQNPRHKITKRGQNVTFRCDPISEHNRLYWYRQTLGQGPEFLTYFQNEAQLEKSRLLSDRFSAERPKGSFSTLEIQRTEQGDSAMYLCASSTKIAGRGSYEQYFGPGTRLTVT.

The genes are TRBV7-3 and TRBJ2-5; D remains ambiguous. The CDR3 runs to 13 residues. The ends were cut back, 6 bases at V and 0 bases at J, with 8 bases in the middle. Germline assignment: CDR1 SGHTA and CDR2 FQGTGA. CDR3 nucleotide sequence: TGTGCCAGCAGGAACGCTAACCAAGAGACCCAGTACTTC. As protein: CASRNANQETQYF.

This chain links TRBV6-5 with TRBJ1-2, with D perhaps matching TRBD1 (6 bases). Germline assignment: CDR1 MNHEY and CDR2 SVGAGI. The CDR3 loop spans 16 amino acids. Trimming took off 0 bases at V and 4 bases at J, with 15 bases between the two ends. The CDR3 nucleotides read TGTGCCAGCAGTTACTCGAATCCCACCAGGGGCTATGGCTACACCTTC. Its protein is CASSYSNPTRGYGYTF.

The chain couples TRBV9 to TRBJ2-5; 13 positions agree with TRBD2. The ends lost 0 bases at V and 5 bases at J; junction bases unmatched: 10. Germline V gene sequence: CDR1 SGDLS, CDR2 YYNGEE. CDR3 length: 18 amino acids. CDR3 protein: CASSVDVSTSGGPETQYF. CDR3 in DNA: TGTGCCAGCAGCGTAGATGTGTCGACTAGCGGGGGGCCTGAGACCCAGTACTTC.

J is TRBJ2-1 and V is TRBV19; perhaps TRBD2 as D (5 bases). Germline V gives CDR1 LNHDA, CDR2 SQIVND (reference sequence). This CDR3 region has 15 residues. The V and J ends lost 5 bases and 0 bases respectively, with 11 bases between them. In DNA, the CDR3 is TGTGCCAGTAGTCTTCGGGATAACTCCTACAATGAGCAGTTCTTC. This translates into CASSLRDNSYNEQFF. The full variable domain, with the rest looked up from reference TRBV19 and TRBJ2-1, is DGGITQSPKYLFRKEGQNVTLSCEQNLNHDAMYWYRQDPGQGLRLIYYSQIVNDFQKGDIAEGYSVSREKKESFPLTVTSAQKNPTAFYLCASSLRDNSYNEQFFGPGTRLTVL.

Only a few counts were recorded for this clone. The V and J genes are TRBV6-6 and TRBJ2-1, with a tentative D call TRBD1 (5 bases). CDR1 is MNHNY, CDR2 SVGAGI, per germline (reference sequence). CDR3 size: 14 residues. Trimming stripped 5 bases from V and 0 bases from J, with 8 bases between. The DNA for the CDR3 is TGTGCCAGCAGTGGGGCGAGCTCCTACAATGAGCAGTTCTTC. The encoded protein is CASSGASSYNEQFF.

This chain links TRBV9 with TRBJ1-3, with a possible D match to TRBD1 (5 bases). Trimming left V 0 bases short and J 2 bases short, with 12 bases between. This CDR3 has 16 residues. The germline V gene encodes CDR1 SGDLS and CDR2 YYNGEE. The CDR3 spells CASSVADRAPGNTIYF. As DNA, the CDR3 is TGTGCCAGCAGCGTAGCTGACAGAGCTCCTGGAAACACCATATATTTT.

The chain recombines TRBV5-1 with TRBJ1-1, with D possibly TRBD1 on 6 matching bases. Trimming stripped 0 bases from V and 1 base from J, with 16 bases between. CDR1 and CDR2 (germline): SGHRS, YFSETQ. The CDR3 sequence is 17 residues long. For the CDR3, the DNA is TGCGCCAGCAGCTTGGCCGTTGGGGGCTTTGGGAACACTGAAGCTTTCTTT. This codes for CASSLAVGGFGNTEAFF.

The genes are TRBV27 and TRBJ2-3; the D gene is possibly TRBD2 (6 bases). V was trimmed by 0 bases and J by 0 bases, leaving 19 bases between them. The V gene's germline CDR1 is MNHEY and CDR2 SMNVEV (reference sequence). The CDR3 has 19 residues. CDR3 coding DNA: TGTGCCAGCAGTTTATCGGGCTGGCGGCGGGGTACTAGCACAGATACGCAGTATTTT. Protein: CASSLSGWRRGTSTDTQYF.

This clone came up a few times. The DNA of the CDR3 is TGTGCCAGTAGCGGACAGGGGGCGATCACTGAAGCTTTCTTT. As protein: CASSGQGAITEAFF. The genes are TRBV19 and TRBJ1-1; 11 bases are a match to TRBD1. With V trimmed by 6 bases and J by 4 bases, 4 bases remained unmatched. The CDR3 consists of 14 residues. Germline loops: CDR1 LNHDA, CDR2 SQIVND (reference sequence). Complete variable domain (other parts from reference TRBV19 and TRBJ1-1): DGGITQSPKYLFRKEGQNVTLSCEQNLNHDAMYWYRQDPGQGLRLIYYSQIVNDFQKGDIAEGYSVSREKKESFPLTVTSAQKNPTAFYLCASSGQGAITEAFFGQGTRLTVV.

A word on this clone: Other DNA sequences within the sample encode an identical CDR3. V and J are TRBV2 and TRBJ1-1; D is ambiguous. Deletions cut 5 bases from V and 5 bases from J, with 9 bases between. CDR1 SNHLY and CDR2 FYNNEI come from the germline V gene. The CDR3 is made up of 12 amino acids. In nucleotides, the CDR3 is TGTGCCAGCAGTCGCGGAAGAACTGAAGCTTTCTTT. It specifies CASSRGRTEAFF.

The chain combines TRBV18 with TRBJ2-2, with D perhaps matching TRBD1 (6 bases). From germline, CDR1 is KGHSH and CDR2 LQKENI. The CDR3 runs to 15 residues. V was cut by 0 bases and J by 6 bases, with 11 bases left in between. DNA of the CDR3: TGTGCCAGCTCACCACCCCCCAGGGGCGCCGGGGAGCTGTTTTTT. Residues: CASSPPPRGAGELFF.

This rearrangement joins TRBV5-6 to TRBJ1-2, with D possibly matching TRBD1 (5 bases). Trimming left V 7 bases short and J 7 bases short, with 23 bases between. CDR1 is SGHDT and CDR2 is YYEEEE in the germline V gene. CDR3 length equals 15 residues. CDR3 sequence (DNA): TGTGCCAGCCGAAAACGGGGGACTGAGGGCTCTGGCTACACCTTC. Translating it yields CASRKRGTEGSGYTF.

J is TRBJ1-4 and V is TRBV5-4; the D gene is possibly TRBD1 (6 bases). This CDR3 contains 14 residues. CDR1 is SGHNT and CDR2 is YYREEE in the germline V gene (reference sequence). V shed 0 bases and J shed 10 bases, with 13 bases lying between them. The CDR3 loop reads CASSLAGGERKLFF. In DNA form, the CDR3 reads TGTGCCAGCAGCTTGGCTGGGGGCGAGCGAAAACTGTTTTTT.